This T cell receptor (beta chain) appears in the sequencing data of a study of blood T cells in healthy people across ages. Together with a sample-barcoded 5' primer, a J-beta primer mix was included in a second PCR lasting roughly 6 to 12 cycles. Unique molecular identifiers of 12 random nucleotides labeled each cDNA. TCRdb processed the 5' RACE reads anew with MiXCR; each CDR3 protein has one entry. The profile shows about 1.6 million distinct CDR3 sequences, 30% to 35% of them singletons. This clonotype came up a few times. This CDR3 region has 15 residues. V was shortened by 0 bases and J by 2 bases, with 11 bases between the two germline ends. The V gene's germline CDR1 is DFQATT and CDR2 SNEGSKA (reference sequence). Russia was home to the donors, healthy Caucasian individuals aged roughly 6 to 90. Each sample provided at least 6 micrograms of extracted total RNA.

The sequence derives from a woman aged 25 to 45 in good health. This chain uses TRBV20-1 with TRBJ1-5; D not certain. The specimen sequenced was blood. The CDR3 DNA follows: TGCAGTGCTAGAGACGAGAGCCGTGGCAATCAGCCCCAGCATTTT. Amino acids: CSARDESRGNQPQHF.